Listed below are T cell receptor beta chains from one sample, sequenced in a study of Graves' ophthalmopathy and Graves' hyperthyroidism. MiXCR, run by TCRdb on the multiplex PCR reads, gives a single entry per CDR3 protein. This table holds almost 750,000 distinct CDR3 sequences, 40% found once. Material: peripheral blood. These receptors originate from an adult man with Graves' ophthalmopathy. Each CDR3 is given with its conserved first and last residue. The order of the fields is J gene, clone size, D gene, V gene, CDR3 protein, CDR3 DNA. The D gene is left open where the match is weak. Clone size is stated in some rows and not others, as once, few, many or a class when expanded.

>TRBJ2-7|few|-|TRBV20-1
CSASTSRSYEQYF
TGCAGTGCTAGTACGAGCAGGTCTTACGAGCAGTACTTC
>TRBJ2-7|few|-|TRBV5-1
CASSSDSQEQYF
TGCGCCAGCAGCTCGGACTCGCAGGAGCAGTACTTC
>TRBJ2-5|-|TRBD2|TRBV24-1
CATGIAGDSETQYF
TGTGCCACGGGGATAGCGGGGGATTCAGAGACCCAGTACTTC
>TRBJ2-2|-|-|TRBV7-9
CASSNPDPRGSGELFF
TGTGCCAGCAGCAACCCTGATCCGCGAGGTAGCGGGGAGCTGTTTTTT
>TRBJ1-5|many|TRBD1|TRBV2
CARGGTAVPNQPQHF
TGTGCCAGGGGGGGGACAGCAGTACCAAATCAGCCCCAGCATTTT
>TRBJ2-7|few|TRBD1|TRBV12-3/TRBV12-4
CASSLSGTGFEQYF
TGTGCCAGCAGTTTATCCGGGACAGGGTTCGAGCAGTACTTC
>TRBJ2-7|many|-|TRBV9
CASSVGLEGYEQYF
TGTGCCAGCAGCGTAGGCCTAGAGGGCTACGAGCAGTACTTC
>TRBJ1-4|-|-|TRBV2
CASSQVGATNEKLFF
TGTGCCAGCAGTCAGGTTGGGGCAACTAATGAAAAACTGTTTTTT
>TRBJ1-3|few|-|TRBV27
CASSSGSQHNTIYF
TGTGCCAGCAGTTCCGGCTCCCAGCACAACACCATATATTTT
>TRBJ2-7|-|TRBD1|TRBV14
CASSTPGQGRYEQYF
TGTGCCAGCAGCACACCGGGACAGGGGAGGTACGAGCAGTACTTC
>TRBJ1-1|few|-|TRBV7-9
CASSLGGQAEAFF
TGTGCCAGCAGCTTAGGGGGTCAGGCTGAAGCTTTCTTT
>TRBJ2-6|many|-|TRBV24-1
CATSDLTDSGANVLTF
TGTGCCACCAGTGATCTGACAGACTCTGGGGCCAACGTCCTGACTTTC
>TRBJ2-3|-|TRBD2|TRBV11-2
CASEAGVSTDTQYF
TGTGCCAGCGAGGCGGGAGTAAGCACAGATACGCAGTATTTT
>TRBJ1-2|few|-|TRBV5-5
CASSLRGLLGYTF
TGTGCCAGCAGCTTGCGGGGGCTTCTTGGCTACACCTTC
>TRBJ2-5|once|-|TRBV19
CASNIDRGIETQYF
TGTGCCAGTAATATAGATCGAGGGATCGAGACCCAGTACTTC
>TRBJ2-5|-|-|TRBV7-9
CASSSTLLEIQGTQYF
TGTGCCAGCAGCTCTACCCTTTTGGAGATCCAAGGGACCCAGTACTTC